Shown below are 22 T cell receptor beta chains from a single sample sequenced in a study of T cells in Graves' hyperthyroidism and ophthalmopathy. RNA transcripts were the template for amplifying TCR beta CDR3 regions. First-round RT-PCR of the TCR CDR3 relied on the HTBI primer set. MiXCR, applied by TCRdb to the multiplex PCR reads, yields one record per CDR3 protein. The sample holds under 800,000 distinct CDR3 sequences, 14% seen once. The sample comprised blood. The source is a woman between 18 and 30 years old with Graves' hyperthyroidism.

V gene TRBV20-1 combines with J gene TRBJ1-5; no reliable D call. In germline, CDR1 is DFQATT, CDR2 SNEGSKA (reference sequence). The CDR3 totals 14 residues. Deletions cut 3 bases from V and 0 bases from J, with 9 bases between. This CDR3 reads CSARESFSNQPQHF. The CDR3 DNA sequence: TGCAGTGCTAGGGAGTCCTTTAGCAATCAGCCCCAGCATTTT.

This clonotype was recorded many times. CDR3 bases: TGCAGTGCTAGAGATAAATGGGGACAGGGGGTGAGCTCCTACGAGCAGTACTTC. This sequence encodes CSARDKWGQGVSSYEQYF. The rearrangement joins TRBV20-1 to TRBJ2-7; 11 nucleotides align to TRBD1. The V segment lost 0 bases and the J segment 0 bases; nucleotides outside the gene matches: 10. CDR1 is DFQATT, CDR2 SNEGSKA, per germline (reference sequence). The CDR3 loop spans 18 amino acids.

This clonotype has at least ten counts. This chain links TRBV24-1 with TRBJ2-5; 9 bases fit TRBD2. This CDR3 contains 16 residues. The junction had 7 bases not matched to a gene; V was cut back by 4 bases and J by 2 bases. Germline lookup yields CDR1 KGHDR and CDR2 SFDVKD. DNA for the CDR3: TGTGCCACCAGTGACCCGACTAGCGGAGATCAAGAGACCCAGTACTTC. Its protein is CATSDPTSGDQETQYF.

This clonotype was seen a few times. This chain joins TRBV7-9 and TRBJ2-1, with TRBD1 as a possible D gene (6 bases). V dropped 5 bases and J dropped 4 bases, with 21 bases sitting between them. This CDR3 spans 17 amino acids. Per the germline V gene, CDR1 is SEHNR and CDR2 is FQNEAQ (reference sequence). The chain's CDR3 is CASSPRLPGASYNEQFF. The CDR3 nucleotides are TGTGCCAGCAGCCCAAGGTTGCCAGGGGCTAGTTACAATGAGCAGTTCTTC.

This clonotype was counted many times. The chain couples TRBV2 to TRBJ1-2, with D perhaps matching TRBD1 (5 bases). The CDR3 has 13 residues. V was trimmed by 3 bases and J by 8 bases, leaving 13 bases between them. CDR1 and CDR2 (germline): SNHLY, FYNNEI. This chain's CDR3 is CASSDEGLGGYTF. In DNA, the CDR3 is TGTGCCAGCAGTGACGAGGGGTTGGGCGGCTACACCTTC. The full variable domain, with the rest looked up from reference TRBV2 and TRBJ1-2, is EPEVTQTPSHQVTQMGQEVILRCVPISNHLYFYWYRQILGQKVEFLVSFYNNEISEKSEIFDDQFSVERPDGSNFTLKIRSTKLEDSAMYFCASSDEGLGGYTFGSGTRLTVV.

As concerns this clonotype: This may be a read error, as it is one base from a much larger clone. The chain links TRBV6-2 or TRBV6-3 to TRBJ1-4; D remains unclear. This CDR3 is 11 amino acids long. Germline V gene sequence: CDR1 MNHEY, CDR2 SVGEGT. V was pared by 2 bases and J by 6 bases, with 1 base between. The CDR3 sequence: CASSYDEKLFF. For the CDR3, the DNA is TGTGCCAGCAGTTACGATGAAAAACTGTTTTTT.

The chain links TRBV5-4 to TRBJ1-1; the D is unclear. V was pared by 3 bases and J by 4 bases, with 13 bases between. Germline CDR1 reads SGHNT; CDR2 reads YYREEE (reference sequence). The CDR3 is made up of 14 amino acids. The DNA for the CDR3 is TGTGCCAGCAGCTCCCCTCTCGGGAGCACTGAAGCTTTCTTT. It is translated as CASSSPLGSTEAFF. Combining the CDR3 with reference TRBV5-4 and TRBJ1-1 gives the whole variable domain ETGVTQSPTHLIKTRGQQVTLRCSSQSGHNTVSWYQQALGQGPQFIFQYYREEENGRGNFPPRFSGLQFPNYSSELNVNALELDDSALYLCASSSPLGSTEAFFGQGTRLTVV.

This clonotype was recorded many times. The J gene is TRBJ2-7, the V gene TRBV6-2 or TRBV6-3, with 7 nucleotides matching TRBD2. Germline V gives CDR1 MNHEY, CDR2 SVGEGT. The length of the CDR3 is 14 residues. V was clipped by 2 bases and J by 1 base; unmatched bases: 2. The CDR3 coding sequence is TGTGCCAGCAGTTACGGGGGGGGGTCCTACGAGCAGTACTTC. Encoded protein: CASSYGGGSYEQYF.

This clonotype was seen repeatedly, ten times or more. The chain combines TRBV11-2 with TRBJ1-1; D unresolved. From germline, CDR1 is SGHAT and CDR2 FQNNGV. The length of the CDR3 is 13 residues. Between the trimmed V and J ends, which lost 2 bases and 7 bases, there was a span of 11 bases. CDR3 nucleotide sequence: TGTGCCAGCAGCTTAATGGGATCGGTTGAAGCTTTCTTT. Its protein product is CASSLMGSVEAFF.

This clonotype was observed a handful of times. The chain links TRBV7-9 to TRBJ2-1, with a tentative D call TRBD2 (6 bases). The CDR3 sequence is 13 residues long. Trimming left V 5 bases short and J 7 bases short, with 12 bases between. Germline CDR1 reads SEHNR; CDR2 reads FQNEAQ (reference sequence). The chain's CDR3 is CASSTLGGNEQFF. DNA for the CDR3: TGTGCCAGCAGCACGTTGGGGGGAAATGAGCAGTTCTTC.

This clonotype was seen repeatedly, ten times or more. The CDR3 sequence: CASSLASGINEQYF. CDR3 nucleotides: TGTGCCAGCAGTTTAGCTAGCGGGATTAACGAGCAGTACTTC. V is TRBV27 and J is TRBJ2-7, with 9 bases that match TRBD2. The V segment lost 2 bases and the J segment 5 bases; nucleotides outside the gene matches: 4. CDR1 and CDR2 (germline): MNHEY, SMNVEV (reference sequence). The CDR3 consists of 14 residues.

This clonotype was seen a few times. The chain couples TRBV20-1 to TRBJ2-7; maybe TRBD2 (6 bases). Germline V gene data show CDR1 as DFQATT and CDR2 as SNEGSKA (reference sequence). Trimming shortened V by 4 bases and J by 3 bases, and 16 bases separated the two germline ends. CDR3 length: 14 residues. Written as DNA, the CDR3 is TGCAGTGCTACCTTAGCGGCGACGATCTACGAGCAGTACTTC. Translating gives CSATLAATIYEQYF.

This clonotype was seen a handful of times. The J gene is TRBJ2-7, the V gene TRBV6-1, with 7 nucleotides matching TRBD2. The germline V gene has CDR1 MNHNS and CDR2 SASEGT. Trimming at V came to 6 bases and at J to 2 bases, leaving 7 bases not matched to a gene. This CDR3 comprises 14 residues. CDR3 in amino acids: CASSRRLATYEQYF. The CDR3 DNA reads TGTGCCAGCAGCCGCCGACTAGCCACCTACGAGCAGTACTTC.

In regard to this clonotype: One base away lies a much larger clone, so this may be a sequencing read error. The chain employs TRBV20-1 and TRBJ2-7; D gene uncertain. V was pared by 6 bases and J by 6 bases, with 15 bases between. The germline V gene has CDR1 DFQATT and CDR2 SNEGSKA (reference sequence). CDR3 length: 12 residues. Written as DNA, the CDR3 is TGCAGTGCCGAACGGAGCACCGGCGAGCAGTACTTC. Encoded protein: CSAERSTGEQYF.

This clonotype appeared a few times. V and J are TRBV6-1 and TRBJ2-4; D is ambiguous. The CDR3 totals 19 residues. The V and J ends lost 0 bases and 10 bases respectively, with 28 bases between them. CDR1 and CDR2 from the germline V gene are MNHNS and SASEGT. The CDR3 DNA sequence: TGTGCCAGCAGTGAAGCGCTTTACAGCTCCTTCGGAAGTCCCGGGATTCAGTACTTC. Translating gives CASSEALYSSFGSPGIQYF.

This clonotype was observed at least ten times. The V gene is TRBV20-1, the J gene TRBJ1-1; a weak D match, TRBD1 (6 bases). The V end was cut by 0 bases, the J end by 5 bases, with 16 bases between. Per the germline V gene, CDR1 is DFQATT and CDR2 is SNEGSKA (reference sequence). This CDR3 contains 15 residues. CDR3 sequence reads: CSARDFAGVGTEAFF. CDR3 coding DNA: TGCAGTGCTAGAGATTTTGCAGGGGTCGGAACTGAAGCTTTCTTT.

This clonotype was seen ten or more times. This chain joins TRBV5-5 and TRBJ2-3, with 8 bases identical to TRBD2. V was pared by 3 bases and J by 3 bases, with 9 bases of the junction left unmatched. The CDR3 length is 16 residues. CDR1 is SGHKS and CDR2 is YYEKEE in the germline V gene (reference sequence). CDR3 region: CASSSTGLVRTDTQYF. The CDR3 DNA sequence: TGTGCCAGCAGCTCTACGGGACTAGTGAGGACAGATACGCAGTATTTT. Together with reference TRBV5-5 and TRBJ2-3, the CDR3 gives the full variable domain: DAGVTQSPTHLIKTRGQQVTLRCSPISGHKSVSWYQQVLGQGPQFIFQYYEKEERGRGNFPDRFSARQFPNYSSELNVNALLLGDSALYLCASSSTGLVRTDTQYFGPGTRLTVL.

This clonotype was observed many times. CDR3 DNA sequence: TGCAGTGCTAGAGACCAGGGACAGGACGAAGCTTTCTTT. This gives the protein CSARDQGQDEAFF. The chain has TRBV20-1 and TRBJ1-1; 8 nucleotides match TRBD1. This CDR3 is built from 13 residues. Germline V CDR1 and CDR2: DFQATT, SNEGSKA (reference sequence). After removal of 0 bases from V and 8 bases from J, the junction contained 5 bases not matched to a gene.

The chain couples TRBV5-8 to TRBJ2-7; TRBD1 aligns across 9 bases. The V and J ends lost 5 bases and 7 bases, in that order; junction bases with no gene match: 10. Germline lookup yields CDR1 SGHTS and CDR2 YDEGEE. CDR3 size: 14 residues. Here the CDR3 DNA reads TGTGCCAGCAGTTCACGCAACAGGGGGCGGGAGCAGTACTTC. Encoded protein: CASSSRNRGREQYF.

This clonotype was counted only a few times. V is TRBV10-3 and J is TRBJ1-2, with TRBD1 as a possible D gene (5 bases). The germline V gene has CDR1 ENHRY and CDR2 SYGVKD. Deletions cut 2 bases from V and 8 bases from J, with 9 bases between. This CDR3 region has 12 residues. The CDR3: CAISETRGGYTF. The CDR3, as DNA: TGTGCCATCAGTGAGACTCGGGGCGGCTACACCTTC.

The rearrangement links TRBV6-5 to TRBJ2-2; D ambiguous. The CDR3 contains 13 residues. In germline, CDR1 is MNHEY, CDR2 SVGAGI. V was cut by 0 bases and J by 8 bases, with 7 bases left in between. The CDR3: CASSYSVRGELFF. As DNA, the CDR3 is TGTGCCAGCAGTTACTCGGTTCGAGGGGAGCTGTTTTTT.

This clonotype was observed many times. This chain connects TRBV9 to TRBJ2-7; D not certain. The CDR3 covers 14 residues. The V end was cut by 4 bases, the J end by 2 bases, with 13 bases between. CDR1 and CDR2 (germline): SGDLS, YYNGEE. The CDR3 sequence: CASSPGDTAYEQYF. The CDR3 bases are TGTGCCAGCAGCCCTGGCGACACCGCCTACGAGCAGTACTTC.